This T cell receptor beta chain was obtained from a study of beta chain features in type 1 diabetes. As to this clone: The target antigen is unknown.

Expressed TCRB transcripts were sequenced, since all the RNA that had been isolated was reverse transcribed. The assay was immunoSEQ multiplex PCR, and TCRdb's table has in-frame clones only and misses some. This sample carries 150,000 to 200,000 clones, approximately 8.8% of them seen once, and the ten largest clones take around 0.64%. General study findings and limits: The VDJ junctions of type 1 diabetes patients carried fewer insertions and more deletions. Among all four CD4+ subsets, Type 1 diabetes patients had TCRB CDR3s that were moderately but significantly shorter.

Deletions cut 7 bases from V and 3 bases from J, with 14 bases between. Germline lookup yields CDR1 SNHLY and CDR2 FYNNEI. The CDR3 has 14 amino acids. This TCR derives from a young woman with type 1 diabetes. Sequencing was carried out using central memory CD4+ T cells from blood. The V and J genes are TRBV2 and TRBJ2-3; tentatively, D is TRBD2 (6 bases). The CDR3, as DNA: TGTGCCAGCAACTACGCGGGACGGACAGATACGCAGTATTTT. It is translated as CASNYAGRTDTQYF. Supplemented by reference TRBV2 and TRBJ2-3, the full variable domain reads EPEVTQTPSHQVTQMGQEVILRCVPISNHLYFYWYRQILGQKVEFLVSFYNNEISEKSEIFDDQFSVERPDGSNFTLKIRSTKLEDSAMYFCASNYAGRTDTQYFGPGTRLTVL.